This T cell receptor (beta chain) was profiled in a study of CD8 T cells in Susac syndrome. Unmatched junction bases numbered 13, after V lost 6 bases and J lost 3 bases. CDR3 length equals 16 residues. An amount of RNA that ranged from 0.5 to 1 ug was reverse transcribed with random hexamers. TCRdb re-analysed the immunoSEQ multiplex PCR reads in MiXCR, keeping a single row per CDR3 protein. The sample holds about 140,000 distinct CDR3 sequences; roughly 95% are singletons and the top ten take nearly 0.085%. The chain employs TRBV12-3 or TRBV12-4 and TRBJ1-2, with 7 bases lining up with TRBD1. This TCR derives from a human donor in good health. Sequenced input: CD4+ T cells from PBMCs. CDR3 in DNA: TGTGCCAGCAGCGGGCTGACAGGGTTGGTAGACTATGGCTACACCTTC. Its protein product is CASSGLTGLVDYGYTF.